This record covers a single TCR beta chain. The target of this receptor is not known. The junction does not match germline at one end; this may be a read error. The data were obtained in a study of molecular identifiers for immune sequencing clone quantification (dated by TCRdb to 2017 to 2018). About the investigation overall: In a replicate experiment, RNA from roughly 20,000 or 100,000 naive CD8 T cells was split into five aliquots, four of which were sequenced. The study was a methods study using CD8 T cells to benchmark molecular-identifier clustering-based TCR repertoire sequencing (MIDCIRS) and TCR RNA copy counting. Summary of the overall study and its limitations: When barcode sub-clustering was not used, chimeric consensus sequences inflated TCR diversity, with chimeras reaching as high as 47%. Clones above 20 RNA copies held over 97% of molecules in CMV-specific effector cells but under 1% in naive cells. Modeling indicated around 3 TCR RNA copies recovered per cell, compared with 7.5 to 10 by digital PCR, which implies a capture efficiency of approximately 30%. Highly expanded clone sizes could be underestimated because identical TCR molecules may share a barcode. The naive libraries included spiked-in Jurkat TCR RNA (roughly nine copies' worth), and this Jurkat TCR RNA is not part of the donor repertoire. A single cell's worth of spiked-in Jurkat TCR RNA was reported detectable even among under 1.1 million naive CD8 T cells.

Libraries of naive CD8 T cells were built from around 18,000 to 910,000 sorted cells, with 10%, 30% or 50% of the purified RNA used. Naive CD8 T cells were FACS-sorted as CD8+CD4-CCR7+CD45RA+ on a BD FACSAria II into RLT Plus buffer. Ten to eleven TCR copies' worth of Jurkat RNA were spiked into about 20,000-1,000,000 naive CD8 T cell samples to test detection sensitivity. CD8 T cells were enriched using RosetteSep CD8+ T Cell Enrichment Cocktail and Ficoll-Paque, and the enriched cells then underwent ACK red cell lysis. The library was obtained by PCR. Sequencing used a NextSeq 500. Preparation of bulk TCR libraries followed a previously described approach, with the TCR primers listed in Table S5. The Qiagen AllPrep DNA/RNA kit was used to purify total RNA. Before analysis, reads from multiple sequencing runs of the same library were pooled. The study's own analysis went as follows. Reads were retained only if their TCR constant sequence matched exactly, and those retained reads were trimmed to 150 nt and grouped according to their 12-nt molecular barcodes. Reads within each barcode group were sub-clustered using a 15% Levenshtein threshold, and quality-weighted consensus sequences were constructed for each RNA molecule. Non-functional sequences were filtered out, along with any lower-count sequence sitting one edit away from another sequence. Barcode sub-clusters with fewer than 20% of the maximum read count were removed, based on fitting two negative binomial distributions. Starting from the raw public reads, TCRdb applied fastp trimming at Q25, assembled clones with MiXCR and retained in-frame beta chains. Records with the same CDR3 protein are collapsed into one entry carrying the most frequent genes and DNA. These V and J calls rely on TCRdb rather than the paper's analysis. This sample has more than 550,000 distinct CDR3 sequences in its table, and about 25% of those were observed once. Approximately 0.75% of the sample rests with the top ten.

As encoded in the germline V gene, CDR1 is MGHRA while CDR2 is YSYEKL. Reading from cysteine to phenylalanine, the CDR3 counts 14 amino acids. The sequence is cut down to CDR3 DNA, 42 bases in frame from base 1. The rearranged chain carries TRBV4-1 and TRBJ1-5; the D gene remains uncertain. Sequencing was done on a sample of naive CD8+ T cells from blood, with Jurkat cell RNA spiked in. The sample's cell subset or site, from its label and the paper: FACS-sorted CD8+CD4-CCR7+CD45RA+ naive T cells. The source of this sequence is a human donor in good health. Some libraries in this study had Jurkat cell RNA spiked in. The CDR3 is CASSQGASNHPQHF. The DNA sequence is as follows: TGCGCCAGCAGCCAAGGGGCAAGCAATCACCCCCAGCATTTT.